This record looks at one T cell receptor (beta chain) sequence and its context. This sample stems from a study of blood T cell repertoires in COVID-19. Overall study context: Nucleic acid was either cDNA or gDNA, and it came from T cells, B-cell-depleted T cells, or PBMCs.

The CDR3 runs to 14 residues. Germline trimming cut 4 bases from V and 4 bases from J; bases unmatched to any gene: 7. In germline, CDR1 is SGHRS, CDR2 YFSETQ. Study processing details: Reference gene primers were amplified, and this amplification served to estimate nucleated cell counts. Sequenced by immunoSEQ multiplex PCR; TCRdb stores in-frame clones only, minus some. D and trimming were read from the DNA, whereas the V and J calls and clone size are those reported in that table. This table has over 45,000 clones, roughly 83% appearing once. The TCR sequence derives from a man aged 70-80 years with active COVID-19. The chain joins TRBV5-1 to TRBJ2-7; 8 nucleotides align to TRBD1. The sample comprised peripheral blood. The CDR3: CASSEGQASYEQYF. The CDR3 DNA reads as TGCGCCAGCAGCGAGGGACAGGCATCGTACGAGCAGTACTTC.